The source of this T cell receptor (beta chain) is a study of blood T cells in healthy people across ages. Study results and limitations: Estimates based on one million T cells were treated as lower bounds.

Trimming took 3 bases from V and 9 from J, leaving 12 bases between them. This CDR3 has 13 amino acids. The germline V gene has CDR1 ENHRY and CDR2 SYGVKD. A J-beta primer mix and a sample-barcoded 5' primer were used in a second PCR of roughly 6 to 11 cycles. Every sample returned 2.5 million or more CDR3-containing paired-end reads. TCRdb re-analysed the 5' RACE reads in MiXCR, keeping a single row per CDR3 protein. Counted here are just over 1 million distinct CDR3 sequences, 35% to 50% occurring once; the ten biggest clones make up approximately 19%. As regards this clonotype: Its matching antigen is unknown.

Sequencing input: blood. The chain links TRBV10-3 to TRBJ1-5; D not resolved. The TCR was taken from a woman between 55 and 75 years old in good health. DNA of the CDR3: TGTGCCATCAGTGATGAAGGTTTGCTGCCCCAGCATTTT. This codes for CAISDEGLLPQHF.